These 31 T cell receptor beta chains share one sample of origin, sequenced in a study of blood T cell repertoires in COVID-19. TCRdb's table, derived via immunoSEQ multiplex PCR, lists solely in-frame clones and lacks some. The sample yields 160,000 or so clones, about 82% seen once. Sequencing was performed on peripheral blood. Receptors were obtained from a man in his sixties or seventies with active or convalescent COVID-19.

The CDR3 loop is CASSQASSGYEQYF. DNA of the CDR3: TGCGCCAGCAGCCAAGCTAGCTCGGGCTACGAGCAGTACTTC. The V and J genes are TRBV4-1 and TRBJ2-7; tentative D call: TRBD2 (5 bases). V was pared by 1 base and J by 3 bases, with 10 bases between. The CDR3 loop spans 14 amino acids. In germline, CDR1 is MGHRA, CDR2 YSYEKL.

The chain carries TRBV19 and TRBJ2-1; D might be TRBD2 (5 bases). The V end lost 3 bases, the J end lost 1 base, and 13 bases lay between the germline ends. The CDR3 contains 16 residues. Germline CDR1 is LNHDA and CDR2 is SQIVND (reference sequence). CDR3 protein: CASSIGLALSYNEQFF. In DNA, the CDR3 is TGTGCCAGTAGTATCGGCCTAGCATTGTCCTACAATGAGCAGTTCTTC. The complete variable domain, with remaining parts taken from reference TRBV19 and TRBJ2-1, reads DGGITQSPKYLFRKEGQNVTLSCEQNLNHDAMYWYRQDPGQGLRLIYYSQIVNDFQKGDIAEGYSVSREKKESFPLTVTSAQKNPTAFYLCASSIGLALSYNEQFFGPGTRLTVL.

The chain has TRBV4-3 and TRBJ1-6; 7 bases are a match to TRBD1. V shed 0 bases and J 6 bases; nucleotides not matched to a gene: 2. CDR3 length: 15 residues. CDR1 and CDR2 from the germline V gene are LGHNA and YSLEER. CDR3 DNA: TGCGCCAGCAGCCAAGATCGACAGGGTAATTCACCCCTCCACTTT. Translating gives CASSQDRQGNSPLHF.

The V gene is TRBV2, the J gene TRBJ1-1, with a tentative D call TRBD1 (6 bases). V was clipped by 4 bases and J by 1 base, with 13 bases between them. In germline, CDR1 is SNHLY, CDR2 FYNNEI. The CDR3 runs 15 residues. The CDR3 DNA is TGTGCCAGCAGTGTGCGGGGGGCTGGGAACACTGAAGCTTTCTTT. The encoded protein is CASSVRGAGNTEAFF.

J is TRBJ1-5 and V is TRBV6-1; no reliable D call. V was pared by 2 bases and J by 4 bases, with 6 bases between. The CDR3 has 13 amino acids. Germline V lookup: CDR1 MNHNS, CDR2 SASEGT. This CDR3 reads CASSEYINQPQHF. As DNA, the CDR3 is TGTGCCAGCAGTGAATACATTAATCAGCCCCAGCATTTT.

The V gene is TRBV7-8, the J gene TRBJ2-7; a weak D match, TRBD1 (6 bases). The CDR3 sequence is 14 residues long. Germline CDR1 reads SGHVS; CDR2 reads FQNEAQ. Trimming stripped 5 bases from V and 0 bases from J, with 11 bases between. CDR3 loop: CASSKDRSSYEQYF. The CDR3 nucleotides are TGTGCCAGCAGCAAGGACAGAAGCTCCTACGAGCAGTACTTC. Drawing the rest from reference TRBV7-8 and TRBJ2-7, the complete variable domain is GAGVSQSPRYKVAKRGQDVALRCDPISGHVSLFWYQQALGQGPEFLTYFQNEAQLDKSGLPSDRFFAERPEGSVSTLKIQRTQQEDSAVYLCASSKDRSSYEQYFGPGTRLTVT.

The rearrangement links TRBV5-4 to TRBJ2-7, with 7 bases identical to TRBD1. J lost 4 bases, V lost 4 bases, and 5 bases had no gene match. The length of the CDR3 is 13 residues. Germline V gene lookup returns CDR1 SGHNT and CDR2 YYREEE (reference sequence). In DNA form, the CDR3 reads TGTGCCAGCAGCCCCGGGACAGAATACGAGCAGTACTTC. It codes for CASSPGTEYEQYF. The full variable domain, in which reference TRBV5-4 and TRBJ2-7 provide the parts outside the CDR3, is ETGVTQSPTHLIKTRGQQVTLRCSSQSGHNTVSWYQQALGQGPQFIFQYYREEENGRGNFPPRFSGLQFPNYSSELNVNALELDDSALYLCASSPGTEYEQYFGPGTRLTVT.

As DNA, the CDR3 is TGTGCCTGGAGTTCGGGTTGGAACACCATATATTTT. It encodes CAWSSGWNTIYF. The chain joins TRBV30 to TRBJ1-3; no clear D. This CDR3 has 12 residues. Trimming stripped 2 bases from V and 7 bases from J, with 9 bases between. The germline V gene has CDR1 GTSNPN and CDR2 SVGIG (reference sequence).

Concerning this clone itself: This CDR3 is also generated by other DNA sequences in the sample. The chain uses TRBV3-1 (or the pseudogene TRBV3-2) and TRBJ1-1, with unresolved D. The germline V gene encodes CDR1 LGHDT and CDR2 YNNKEL (reference sequence). Trimming stripped 1 base from V and 0 bases from J, with 6 bases between. The CDR3 sequence is 14 residues long. The CDR3: CASSQGGVNTEAFF. The CDR3 DNA is TGTGCCAGCAGCCAAGGGGGAGTGAACACTGAAGCTTTCTTT.

The CDR3 nucleotides are TGTGCCAGTAGCCCACGGGGGGGCGTTTACAATGAGCAGTTCTTC. Amino acids: CASSPRGGVYNEQFF. The V call is TRBV19, the J call TRBJ2-1; TRBD2 matches at 8 bases. The CDR3 runs to 15 residues. Germline lookup yields CDR1 LNHDA and CDR2 SQIVND (reference sequence). J was trimmed by 4 bases and V by 6 bases; bases with no gene match: 8.

V gene TRBV9 combines with J gene TRBJ2-3; 10 bases are a match to TRBD2. After removal of 4 bases from V and 2 bases from J, the junction contained 7 bases not matched to a gene. CDR3 size: 16 residues. Germline V gene sequence: CDR1 SGDLS, CDR2 YYNGEE. This CDR3 is CASSSRTSGNTDTQYF. The CDR3 DNA is TGTGCCAGCAGCTCCCGGACTAGCGGAAACACAGATACGCAGTATTTT.

V usage is TRBV11-2 and J usage is TRBJ2-1, with 7 positions matching TRBD2. With 2 bases clipped from V and 6 bases from J, the junction kept 10 bases outside the gene matches. The CDR3 extends over 16 amino acids. The germline V gene has CDR1 SGHAT and CDR2 FQNNGV. This chain's CDR3 is CASSLLSAGTLNEQFF. CDR3 in DNA: TGTGCCAGCAGCTTACTCTCAGCGGGAACCCTCAATGAGCAGTTCTTC.

The chain couples TRBV3-1 (or the pseudogene TRBV3-2) to TRBJ2-6, with a weak D call TRBD1 (5 bases). CDR1 is LGHDT, CDR2 YNNKEL, per germline (reference sequence). V was trimmed by 2 bases and J by 0 bases, leaving 14 bases between them. This CDR3 is 18 amino acids long. CDR3 region: CASSQQGRAYSGANVLTF. The CDR3 DNA sequence: TGTGCCAGCAGCCAACAGGGCAGGGCATACTCTGGGGCCAACGTCCTGACTTTC.

V usage is TRBV11-2 and J usage is TRBJ1-1, with D unresolved. V was cut by 2 bases and J by 2 bases, with 6 bases left in between. This CDR3 contains 13 residues. Germline V gene sequence: CDR1 SGHAT, CDR2 FQNNGV. In DNA form, the CDR3 reads TGTGCCAGCAGCTTAAGAGCAAACACTGAAGCTTTCTTT. This encodes CASSLRANTEAFF.

The chain carries TRBV5-1 and TRBJ1-1; D gene ambiguous. The V and J ends lost 0 bases and 3 bases respectively, with 9 bases between them. CDR1 and CDR2 from the germline V gene are SGHRS and YFSETQ. The length of the CDR3 is 14 residues. CDR3 coding DNA: TGCGCCAGCAGCTTGGGTATATACTACACTGAAGCTTTCTTT. Translated: CASSLGIYYTEAFF.

The genes are TRBV18 and TRBJ2-1; 9 bases align to TRBD1. CDR3 length: 13 residues. J gave up 15 bases and V 3 bases, and 9 bases lay outside the gene matches. CDR1 KGHSH and CDR2 LQKENI come from the germline V gene. The CDR3 DNA is TGTGCCAGCTCACCGTCCCGGGACAGGGTTCGGTTCTTC. Residues: CASSPSRDRVRFF.

CDR3 loop: CASSPRESIYEQYF. The CDR3 DNA follows: TGTGCCAGCAGTCCAAGGGAGAGCATCTACGAGCAGTACTTC. This chain joins TRBV25-1 and TRBJ2-7; a weak D match, TRBD2 (5 bases). There are 14 residues in the CDR3. Germline loops: CDR1 MGHDK, CDR2 SYGVNS. V lost 5 bases, J lost 3 bases, and 14 bases lay in between.

The V and J genes are TRBV3-1 (or the pseudogene TRBV3-2) and TRBJ2-3; TRBD2 matches at 11 bases. Germline-derived CDR1 and CDR2 are LGHDT and YNNKEL (reference sequence). This CDR3 comprises 16 residues. With 7 bases clipped from V and 5 bases from J, the junction kept 11 bases outside the gene matches. Here the CDR3 reads CASTLGASGRKDTQYF. The CDR3, as DNA: TGTGCCAGCACCCTCGGGGCTAGCGGGAGGAAAGATACGCAGTATTTT.

V gene TRBV6-5 combines with J gene TRBJ2-3; maybe TRBD2 (6 bases). V was pared by 6 bases and J by 1 base, with 11 bases between. Per germline, CDR1 MNHEY and CDR2 SVGAGI. The CDR3 sequence is 14 residues long. Here the CDR3 reads CASRMDYRTDTQYF. The CDR3 DNA reads as TGTGCCAGCAGGATGGACTATCGCACAGATACGCAGTATTTT.

The chain carries TRBV4-1 and TRBJ1-1; possible D gene TRBD1, 5 bases. Germline loops: CDR1 MGHRA, CDR2 YSYEKL. The CDR3 is made up of 16 amino acids. Trimming removed 0 bases at V and 1 base at J, with 12 bases between. The CDR3 reads CASSQDPGSWNTEAFF. For the CDR3, the DNA is TGCGCCAGCAGCCAAGATCCAGGGTCTTGGAACACTGAAGCTTTCTTT.

The chain joins TRBV10-3 to TRBJ1-2; D is unclear. V was pared by 2 bases and J by 1 base, with 8 bases between. Looked up from germline, CDR1 is ENHRY and CDR2 is SYGVKD. This CDR3 comprises 14 residues. The CDR3 reads CAISEGYGNYGYTF. CDR3 DNA sequence: TGTGCCATCAGTGAGGGTTACGGTAACTATGGCTACACCTTC.

V gene TRBV4-2 combines with J gene TRBJ1-3; TRBD1 might be the D (6 bases). The CDR3 spans 17 residues. Trimming left V 1 base short and J 1 base short, with 14 bases between. The V gene's germline CDR1 is LGHNA and CDR2 YNFKEQ. CDR3 coding DNA: TGTGCCAGCAGCCAAGGGGACGAGGGGGGGTCTGGAAACACCATATATTTT. This sequence encodes CASSQGDEGGSGNTIYF.

The rearrangement uses TRBV30 and TRBJ2-7, with a weak D call TRBD1 (5 bases). Germline V gene sequence: CDR1 GTSNPN, CDR2 SVGIG (reference sequence). This CDR3 is 12 amino acids long. The ends were cut back, 5 bases at V and 3 bases at J, with 11 bases in the middle. Here the CDR3 reads CAWGAARYEQYF. The CDR3 DNA sequence: TGTGCCTGGGGGGCGGCCCGCTACGAGCAGTACTTC.

This clone was found once. The chain has TRBV5-1 and TRBJ2-7; TRBD2 matches 10 bases. The CDR3 covers 16 residues. Germline V gene data show CDR1 as SGHRS and CDR2 as YFSETQ. After removal of 0 bases from V and 6 bases from J, the junction contained 9 bases not matched to a gene. This CDR3 is CASSLVSGGTVGEQYF. The CDR3 DNA reads TGCGCCAGCAGCTTGGTTAGCGGGGGGACTGTGGGCGAGCAGTACTTC.

The chain recombines TRBV5-1 with TRBJ2-5, with a weak D call TRBD2 (6 bases). The CDR3 consists of 17 residues. Germline-derived CDR1 and CDR2 are SGHRS and YFSETQ. V lost 0 bases and J lost 0, with 15 bases in between. The CDR3 is CASSLGRASHYQETQYF. The CDR3 nucleotides read TGCGCCAGCAGCTTGGGGAGGGCCAGTCATTACCAAGAGACCCAGTACTTC.

The chain recombines TRBV6-6 with TRBJ1-2, with TRBD1 identical over 8 bases. After removal of 2 bases from V and 5 bases from J, the junction contained 7 bases not matched to a gene. The germline V gene has CDR1 MNHNY and CDR2 SVGAGI (reference sequence). The CDR3 is made up of 15 amino acids. CDR3 bases: TGTGCCAGCAGTTACGGGACTAACAGGGGGTATGGCTACACCTTC. Its translation: CASSYGTNRGYGYTF.

V and J are TRBV28 and TRBJ1-1, with 7 bases identical to TRBD1. CDR1 and CDR2 (germline): MDHEN, SYDVKM. CDR3 length equals 12 residues. The J segment lost 4 bases and the V segment lost 7 bases, leaving 3 bases of the junction unmatched. The CDR3 loop is CASTGGSTEAFF. CDR3 sequence (DNA): TGTGCCAGCACAGGGGGTTCCACTGAAGCTTTCTTT.

DNA for the CDR3: TGCGCCAGCAGCTTGGGGACAGGGCTTAGAGAGACCCAGTACTTC. Translating it yields CASSLGTGLRETQYF. V gene TRBV5-1 combines with J gene TRBJ2-5; 8 bases align to TRBD1. There are 15 residues in the CDR3. In germline, CDR1 is SGHRS, CDR2 YFSETQ. Trimming at V came to 0 bases and at J to 4 bases, leaving 5 bases not matched to a gene.

The genes are TRBV11-2 and TRBJ1-5; no clear D gene. The V end was cut by 2 bases, the J end by 4 bases, with 9 bases between. This CDR3 has 14 residues. Germline V gives CDR1 SGHAT, CDR2 FQNNGV. The CDR3 region is CASSLNSGNQPQHF. The CDR3 region has the DNA TGTGCCAGCAGCTTAAATTCGGGGAATCAGCCCCAGCATTTT.

This clone was counted a single time. The CDR3 DNA sequence: TGTGCCAGCAGCTTAGGGCTAGCGGGACCCCGAGGGGATGAGCAGTTCTTC. Translating gives CASSLGLAGPRGDEQFF. The rearrangement joins TRBV7-6 to TRBJ2-1; 9 bases fit TRBD2. Trimming removed 1 base from V and 8 bases from J; junction bases left unmatched: 12. In germline, CDR1 is SGHVS, CDR2 FNYEAQ. This CDR3 has 17 amino acids.

This rearrangement joins TRBV19 to TRBJ2-7, with a tentative D call TRBD2 (6 bases). From germline, CDR1 is LNHDA and CDR2 SQIVND (reference sequence). The V and J ends lost 5 bases and 2 bases respectively, with 16 bases between them. The CDR3 consists of 15 residues. CDR3 protein: CASSGTEEGPYEQYF. DNA for the CDR3: TGTGCCAGTAGTGGAACAGAGGAGGGCCCCTACGAGCAGTACTTC.